Presented here are 14 T cell receptor beta chains from one specimen sequenced in a study of cytomegalovirus exposure and HLA in healthy donors. PCR primers comprised 60 Vbeta and 13 Jbeta primers. The data were produced by immunoSEQ multiplex PCR, yet TCRdb's version contains in-frame clones alone and is incomplete. The sample lists more than 40,000 clones, more than 65% seen once, with approximately 2.8% in the top ten. The specimen was PBMCs. These receptors were collected from a man aged 45-65 years in good health and CMV-seronegative.

This chain joins TRBV7-2 and TRBJ2-7; 10 bases are a match to TRBD1. The CDR3 spans 16 residues. V trimming: 5 bases; J trimming: 3 bases; junction bases outside the gene matches: 10. The germline gives CDR1 SGHTA, CDR2 FQGNSA. The CDR3 region has the DNA TGTGCCAGCAGCGTAAGTGTTCGGGACAGGGGCTACGAGCAGTACTTC. Translating it yields CASSVSVRDRGYEQYF.

The chain employs TRBV19 and TRBJ1-4; D call uncertain. Per the germline V gene, CDR1 is LNHDA and CDR2 is SQIVND (reference sequence). The CDR3 has 13 amino acids. Trimming pared 7 bases from V and 7 bases from J, leaving 13 bases between. Here the CDR3 reads CASMPLSSEKLFF. CDR3 nucleotide sequence: TGTGCCAGTATGCCTCTCTCTAGTGAAAAACTGTTTTTT.

This clone showed up just once. The chain recombines TRBV19 with TRBJ1-2; TRBD1 might be the D (5 bases). The V gene lost 5 bases and the J gene lost 2 bases, with 15 bases spanning the gap. Germline-derived CDR1 and CDR2 are LNHDA and SQIVND (reference sequence). CDR3 length: 15 amino acids. The CDR3 region has the DNA TGTGCCAGTAGTGGGGGAGGACTGCGAAACTATGGCTACACCTTC. Translation gives CASSGGGLRNYGYTF.

In nucleotides, the CDR3 is TGTGCCACCAACAGCCCGGGACAGGGGTTGCGTGGCTACACCTTC. Encoded protein: CATNSPGQGLRGYTF. The rearrangement links TRBV15 to TRBJ1-2; 10 positions match TRBD1. The ends lost 7 bases at V and 7 bases at J; junction bases unmatched: 12. Per germline, CDR1 LNHNV and CDR2 YYDKDF (reference sequence). This CDR3 has 15 residues.

J is TRBJ2-7 and V is TRBV29-1; TRBD2 matches at 14 bases. Trimming cost V 3 bases and J 11 bases; bases outside gene matches: 6. CDR1 and CDR2 (germline): SQVTM, ANQGSEA. The CDR3 totals 13 residues. This CDR3 reads CSVDPGLAGVEYF. The CDR3 nucleotides read TGCAGCGTTGACCCGGGACTAGCGGGAGTAGAGTACTTC.

This sequence joins TRBV6-5 and TRBJ2-1; 9 bases are shared with TRBD2. Germline loops: CDR1 MNHEY, CDR2 SVGAGI. Trimming cost V 5 bases and J 4 bases; bases outside gene matches: 6. The length of the CDR3 is 15 residues. The CDR3 bases are TGTGCCAGCAGTAAGACTAGCGGAGCATACAATGAGCAGTTCTTC. It specifies CASSKTSGAYNEQFF.

This rearrangement joins TRBV5-5 to TRBJ2-5; 8 bases line up with TRBD1. Germline V lookup: CDR1 SGHKS, CDR2 YYEKEE (reference sequence). This CDR3 comprises 15 residues. V was pared by 3 bases and J by 4 bases, with 8 bases of the junction left unmatched. CDR3 nucleotide sequence: TGTGCCAGCAGCTACCCTTCGACAGGGGTAGAGACCCAGTACTTC. Its protein product is CASSYPSTGVETQYF.

Points on this clone: The germline gene is not matched at one end of the junction; a read error may be the cause. The chain uses TRBV5-1 and TRBJ2-2; D is unresolved. The CDR3 runs to 15 residues. Germline assignment: CDR1 SGHRS and CDR2 YFSETQ. The CDR3 DNA sequence: TGCGCCGGCAGCTTAGCAGTTAGCTCCACCGGGGAGCTGTTTTTT. Its protein is CAGSLAVSSTGELFF.

V is TRBV9 and J is TRBJ1-2, with D perhaps TRBD1 (5 bases). V was shortened by 1 base and J by 2 bases, with 12 bases between the two germline ends. The CDR3 totals 15 residues. The germline V gene encodes CDR1 SGDLS and CDR2 YYNGEE. This chain's CDR3 is CASSVRGTENYGYTF. The CDR3 region has the DNA TGTGCCAGCAGCGTAAGGGGTACAGAGAACTATGGCTACACCTTC.

V usage is TRBV10-3 and J usage is TRBJ2-5; 7 nucleotides line up with TRBD1. The J call may be mistaken, given a closer DNA end match to TRBJ2-7. Per germline, CDR1 ENHRY and CDR2 SYGVKD. This CDR3 is 14 amino acids long. The CDR3 spells CAISEGQGAYEQYF. CDR3 DNA: TGTGCCATCAGTGAGGGGCAGGGGGCCTACGAGCAGTACTTC.

This clone has only a few counts. The chain combines TRBV29-1 with TRBJ1-2; 10 bases align to TRBD1. From germline, CDR1 is SQVTM and CDR2 ANQGSEA. The junction had 6 bases not matched to a gene; V was cut back by 8 bases and J by 3 bases. The CDR3 has 13 amino acids. The CDR3 reads CSTRQGADYGYTF. The CDR3 region has the DNA TGCAGCACCAGACAGGGGGCTGACTATGGCTACACCTTC.

The chain links TRBV28 to TRBJ1-5; 8 bases align to TRBD1. CDR3 length: 14 residues. V was pared by 6 bases and J by 2 bases, with 3 bases of the junction left unmatched. The V gene's germline CDR1 is MDHEN and CDR2 SYDVKM. DNA for the CDR3: TGTGCCAGCAGGGAGACAGGGGGCAATCAGCCCCAGCATTTT. Translation: CASRETGGNQPQHF.

This rearrangement joins TRBV9 to TRBJ2-5, with D perhaps matching TRBD2 (6 bases). Per germline, CDR1 SGDLS and CDR2 YYNGEE. V was pared by 2 bases and J by 1 base, with 12 bases between. This CDR3 has 15 residues. The CDR3 bases are TGTGCCAGCAGCGTCGCTGGGGGACTCCAAGAGACCCAGTACTTC. Encoded protein: CASSVAGGLQETQYF.

A note on this clone: Its ends do not fully match the called genes, so a read error is possible. V and J are TRBV7-9 and TRBJ1-4, with 9 bases fitting TRBD1. Germline V gene data show CDR1 as SEHNR and CDR2 as FQNEAQ (reference sequence). This CDR3 is 16 amino acids long. DNA of the CDR3: TGTTCCAGCAGCTTGGGAACAGGGGGCCTCAATGAAAAACTGTTTTTT. This codes for CSSSLGTGGLNEKLFF.